One sample yielded the 23 T cell receptor beta chains listed below, sequenced in a study of cytomegalovirus exposure and HLA in healthy donors. The PCR used 60 Vbeta and 13 Jbeta primers. Method: immunoSEQ multiplex PCR; TCRdb's copy keeps in-frame clones and lacks some. Found here are approximately 120,000 clones, roughly 76% of them singletons; the top ten hold approximately 12%. The sample taken for sequencing was PBMCs. Receptor source: a woman aged 40-49 years in good health and CMV-seropositive.

The V call is TRBV2, the J call TRBJ2-3, with D possibly TRBD2 on 6 matching bases. V was pared by 3 bases and J by 4 bases, with 11 bases between. This CDR3 spans 14 amino acids. Germline CDR1 reads SNHLY; CDR2 reads FYNNEI. The CDR3 DNA follows: TGTGCCAGCAGTGACGGGACGGGGGCAGATACGCAGTATTTT. Translated, it gives CASSDGTGADTQYF.

The rearrangement joins TRBV9 to TRBJ2-3; 7 bases map to TRBD2. The CDR3 spans 15 residues. Germline trimming cut 0 bases from V and 1 base from J; bases unmatched to any gene: 2. Germline CDR1 is SGDLS and CDR2 is YYNGEE. The CDR3 region is CASSVAAGGTDTQYF. Here the CDR3 DNA reads TGTGCCAGCAGCGTAGCCGCGGGGGGCACAGATACGCAGTATTTT.

This clone was observed a single time. The chain joins TRBV18 to TRBJ2-1; TRBD2 matches at 9 bases. The CDR3 runs 17 residues. V trimming: 3 bases; J trimming: 3 bases; junction bases outside the gene matches: 9. Germline lookup yields CDR1 KGHSH and CDR2 LQKENI. The chain's CDR3 is CASSPKAGGGDYNEQFF. CDR3 sequence (DNA): TGTGCCAGCTCACCTAAAGCTGGCGGGGGGGACTACAATGAGCAGTTCTTC.

This clone was found a few times. The chain links TRBV5-4 to TRBJ1-2, with 8 bases fitting TRBD1. Trimming removed 0 bases from V and 4 bases from J; junction bases left unmatched: 2. CDR3 length: 14 amino acids. Per germline, CDR1 SGHNT and CDR2 YYREEE (reference sequence). The CDR3 DNA is TGTGCCAGCAGCTTGGTCGGACAGGGCTATGGCTACACCTTC. Protein: CASSLVGQGYGYTF.

This chain connects TRBV4-1 to TRBJ1-5, with TRBD1 matching 7 bases. The CDR3 runs 17 residues. Germline V gene sequence: CDR1 MGHRA, CDR2 YSYEKL. V gave up 0 bases and J gave up 6 bases; unmatched junction bases: 11. CDR3 DNA: TGCGCCAGCAGCCAAGATACCGGGACAGAAATTCGTCAGCCCCAGCATTTT. Translated, it gives CASSQDTGTEIRQPQHF.

The CDR3 loop reads CASSLVGRQETQYF. CDR3 DNA sequence: TGCGCCAGCAGCTTGGTGGGCAGGCAAGAGACCCAGTACTTC. The J gene is TRBJ2-5, the V gene TRBV5-1; D gene uncertain. Trimming removed 0 bases from V and 2 bases from J, with 8 bases in between. The V gene's germline CDR1 is SGHRS and CDR2 YFSETQ. This CDR3 contains 14 residues.

V usage is TRBV5-1 and J usage is TRBJ1-2; D gene ambiguous. The CDR3 runs 15 residues. The V gene lost 4 bases and the J gene lost 5 bases, with 18 bases spanning the gap. CDR1 and CDR2 from the germline V gene are SGHRS and YFSETQ. The CDR3 DNA follows: TGCGCCAGCAGCCAACGCGGTGGCGTACCTTATGGCTACACCTTC. Translation gives CASSQRGGVPYGYTF.

This chain connects TRBV7-9 to TRBJ1-1; no clear D. The CDR3 is 14 residues long. Germline loops: CDR1 SEHNR, CDR2 FQNEAQ (reference sequence). The V gene lost 3 bases and the J gene lost 1 base, with 9 bases spanning the gap. The CDR3 nucleotides read TGTGCCAGCAGCTTCTCGACTGGGAACACTGAAGCTTTCTTT. The encoded protein is CASSFSTGNTEAFF.

This chain joins TRBV15 and TRBJ2-7; TRBD1 matches 7 bases. Germline V gives CDR1 LNHNV, CDR2 YYDKDF (reference sequence). Losses at the gene ends were 0 bases for V and 2 bases for J; bases not matched to a gene: 7. This CDR3 has 16 residues. CDR3 bases: TGTGCCACCAGCAGAGATCAGACAGGGCAAACCTACGAGCAGTACTTC. As protein: CATSRDQTGQTYEQYF.

The chain joins TRBV29-1 to TRBJ2-5; 11 nucleotides align to TRBD1. The CDR3 has 15 residues. Per germline, CDR1 SQVTM and CDR2 ANQGSEA. J lost 3 bases, V lost 7 bases, and 10 bases had no gene match. CDR3 sequence reads: CSGGQGAVGEETQYF. CDR3 nucleotide sequence: TGCAGCGGAGGACAGGGGGCTGTGGGGGAAGAGACCCAGTACTTC.

In its sample, this clone was seen once. This chain connects TRBV2 to TRBJ2-5, with D possibly matching TRBD2 (6 bases). V shed 6 bases and J shed 1 base, with 6 bases lying between them. Germline CDR1 and CDR2: SNHLY and FYNNEI. This CDR3 comprises 12 residues. CDR3 nucleotides: TGTGCCAGCAGGGGGGGCCAAGAGACCCAGTACTTC. Protein product: CASRGGQETQYF.

This clone was seen just once. V and J are TRBV5-4 and TRBJ1-3; a weak D match, TRBD1 (5 bases). This CDR3 region has 13 residues. The germline V gene encodes CDR1 SGHNT and CDR2 YYREEE (reference sequence). V lost 1 base and J lost 4, with 6 bases in between. In nucleotides, the CDR3 is TGTGCCAGCAGCTTGCCAGGGGGAAACACCATATATTTT. Protein: CASSLPGGNTIYF.

This chain uses TRBV6-1 with TRBJ2-7; possible D gene TRBD1, 6 bases. Germline V gene sequence: CDR1 MNHNS, CDR2 SASEGT. The V and J ends lost 1 base and 3 bases respectively, with 10 bases between them. The CDR3 has 14 amino acids. In DNA form, the CDR3 reads TGTGCCAGCAGTGAAGAGGTCAGGGGCTACGAGCAGTACTTC. It codes for CASSEEVRGYEQYF.

This chain connects TRBV19 to TRBJ1-2, with D possibly TRBD1 on 5 matching bases. CDR1 and CDR2 (germline): LNHDA, SQIVND (reference sequence). V was pared by 5 bases and J by 2 bases, with 18 bases between. This CDR3 has 16 residues. The CDR3 DNA reads TGTGCCAGTAGTCCCCGGGGTCGGAGGGGAAACTATGGCTACACCTTC. The encoded protein is CASSPRGRRGNYGYTF.

The chain is built from TRBV7-9 and TRBJ2-3; TRBD2 aligns across 10 bases. The CDR3 is 15 amino acids. J gave up 2 bases and V 4 bases, and 3 bases lay outside the gene matches. In germline, CDR1 is SEHNR, CDR2 FQNEAQ (reference sequence). Here the CDR3 DNA reads TGTGCCAGCAGCTCTAGCGGGGGATACACAGATACGCAGTATTTT. It yields the protein CASSSSGGYTDTQYF.

The gene calls are TRBV5-1 and TRBJ2-4; possible D gene TRBD2, 7 bases. The CDR3 contains 17 residues. Germline CDR1 is SGHRS and CDR2 is YFSETQ. V was trimmed by 0 bases and J by 6 bases, leaving 19 bases between them. In DNA form, the CDR3 reads TGCGCCAGCAGCTTGGCCGTGACAGGAGGGACTATAAACATTCAGTACTTC. The encoded protein is CASSLAVTGGTINIQYF.

This clone was observed a few times. V is TRBV6-5 and J is TRBJ1-4; 8 bases line up with TRBD1. The length of the CDR3 is 14 residues. J gave up 13 bases and V 5 bases, and 12 bases lay outside the gene matches. Germline CDR1 MNHEY, CDR2 SVGAGI. In DNA form, the CDR3 reads TGTGCCAGCAGTGAAACTATTACAGGGGGAAGACTGTTTTTT. It specifies CASSETITGGRLFF.

V usage is TRBV28 and J usage is TRBJ2-7; 7 nucleotides agree with TRBD1. Germline CDR1 MDHEN, CDR2 SYDVKM. The CDR3 sequence is 13 residues long. V was pared by 6 bases and J by 6 bases, with 8 bases of the junction left unmatched. The CDR3 spells CASRQYDRAEQYF. The DNA of the CDR3 is TGTGCCAGCAGACAATATGACAGGGCCGAGCAGTACTTC. Filled out from reference TRBV28 and TRBJ2-7, the complete variable domain reads DVKVTQSSRYLVKRTGEKVFLECVQDMDHENMFWYRQDPGLGLRLIYFSYDVKMKEKGDIPEGYSVSREKKERFSLILESASTNQTSMYLCASRQYDRAEQYFGPGTRLTVT.

CDR3 sequence (DNA): TGTGCCAGCAGCGGAGTACAGGGGGCAGGGGAAAAACTGTTTTTT. This gives the protein CASSGVQGAGEKLFF. The rearrangement uses TRBV9 and TRBJ1-4, with 9 bases identical to TRBD1. CDR1 and CDR2 (germline): SGDLS, YYNGEE. This CDR3 contains 15 residues. Trimming cost V 3 bases and J 8 bases; bases outside gene matches: 8.

The chain has TRBV6-5 and TRBJ1-2, with a weak D call TRBD1 (6 bases). CDR3 length equals 14 residues. Germline V gene data show CDR1 as MNHEY and CDR2 as SVGAGI. V lost 7 bases and J 7 bases, leaving 19 bases between the germline ends. The CDR3 is CASIPNGGGGGYTF. The CDR3 coding sequence is TGTGCCAGCATCCCCAATGGGGGCGGAGGTGGCTACACCTTC.

The genes are TRBV6-1 and TRBJ2-7, with no clear D. This CDR3 contains 12 residues. Looked up from germline, CDR1 is MNHNS and CDR2 is SASEGT. The ends were cut back, 0 bases at V and 4 bases at J, with 4 bases in the middle. The CDR3: CASSEAVYEQYF. Written as DNA, the CDR3 is TGTGCCAGCAGTGAAGCCGTATACGAGCAGTACTTC.

The rearrangement uses TRBV9 and TRBJ2-3; TRBD1 matches at 7 bases. The junction had 2 bases not matched to a gene; V was cut back by 0 bases and J by 1 base. This CDR3 region has 15 residues. Looked up from germline, CDR1 is SGDLS and CDR2 is YYNGEE. In DNA form, the CDR3 reads TGTGCCAGCAGCGTAGGAGGGGGCGGCACAGATACGCAGTATTTT. It codes for CASSVGGGGTDTQYF.

The chain links TRBV2 to TRBJ2-2, with D possibly matching TRBD2 (6 bases). Germline lookup yields CDR1 SNHLY and CDR2 FYNNEI. Trimming took 5 bases from V and 4 from J, leaving 14 bases between them. CDR3 size: 15 residues. The CDR3 region has the DNA TGTGCCAGCAGTTTGGTCCAGGGAGGCACCGGGGAGCTGTTTTTT. Amino acid sequence: CASSLVQGGTGELFF.